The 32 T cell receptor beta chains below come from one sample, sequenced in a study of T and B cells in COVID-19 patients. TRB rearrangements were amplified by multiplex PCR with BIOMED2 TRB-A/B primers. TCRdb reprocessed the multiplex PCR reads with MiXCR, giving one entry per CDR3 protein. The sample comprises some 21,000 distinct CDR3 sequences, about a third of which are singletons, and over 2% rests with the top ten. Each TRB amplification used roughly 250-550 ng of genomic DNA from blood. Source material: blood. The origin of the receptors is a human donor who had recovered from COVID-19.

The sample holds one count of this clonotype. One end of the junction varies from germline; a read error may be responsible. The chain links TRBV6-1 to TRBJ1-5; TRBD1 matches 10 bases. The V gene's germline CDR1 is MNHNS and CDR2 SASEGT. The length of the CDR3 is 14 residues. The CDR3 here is CAISEGQGNRPQHF. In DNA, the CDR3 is TGTGCCATCAGTGAGGGACAGGGGAATCGGCCCCAGCATTTT.

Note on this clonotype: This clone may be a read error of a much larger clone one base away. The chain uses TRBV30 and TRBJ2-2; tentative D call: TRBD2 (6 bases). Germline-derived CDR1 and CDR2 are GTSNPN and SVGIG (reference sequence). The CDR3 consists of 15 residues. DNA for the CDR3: TGTACCTGGAGGTCGGGGAGGCTGGGCACCGGGGAGCTGTTTTTT. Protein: CTWRSGRLGTGELFF.

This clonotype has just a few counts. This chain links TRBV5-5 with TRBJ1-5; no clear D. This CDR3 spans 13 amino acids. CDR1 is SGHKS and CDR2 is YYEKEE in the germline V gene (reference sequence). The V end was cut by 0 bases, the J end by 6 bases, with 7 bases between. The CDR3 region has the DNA TGTGCCAGCAGCTTGGAGTGGGGTCAGCCCCAGCATTTT. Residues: CASSLEWGQPQHF.

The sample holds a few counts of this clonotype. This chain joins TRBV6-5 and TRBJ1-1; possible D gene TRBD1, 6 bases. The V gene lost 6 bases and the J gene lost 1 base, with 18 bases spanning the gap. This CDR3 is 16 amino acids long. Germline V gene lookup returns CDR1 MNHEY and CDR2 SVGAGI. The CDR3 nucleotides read TGTGCCAGCAGGGACAGTGGGGGAATGCGGAACACTGAAGCTTTCTTT. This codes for CASRDSGGMRNTEAFF.

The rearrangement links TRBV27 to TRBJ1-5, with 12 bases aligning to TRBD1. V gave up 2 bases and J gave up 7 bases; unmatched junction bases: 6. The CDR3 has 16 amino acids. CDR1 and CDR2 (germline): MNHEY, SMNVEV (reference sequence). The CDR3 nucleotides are TGTGCCAGCAGTTTAACGGGACAGGGGGCTCACCAGCCCCAGCATTTT. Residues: CASSLTGQGAHQPQHF.

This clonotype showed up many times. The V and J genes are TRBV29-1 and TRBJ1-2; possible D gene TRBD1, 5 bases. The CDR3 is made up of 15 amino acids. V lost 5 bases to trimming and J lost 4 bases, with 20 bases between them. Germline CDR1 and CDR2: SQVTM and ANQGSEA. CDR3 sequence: CSVMGQGRLGYGYTF. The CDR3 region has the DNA TGCAGCGTTATGGGGCAGGGAAGGTTAGGCTATGGCTACACCTTC.

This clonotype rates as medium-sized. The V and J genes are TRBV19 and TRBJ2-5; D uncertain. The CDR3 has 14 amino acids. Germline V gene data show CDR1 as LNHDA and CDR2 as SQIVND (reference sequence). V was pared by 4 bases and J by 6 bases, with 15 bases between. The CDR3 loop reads CASSNDWSAKTQYF. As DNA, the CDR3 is TGTGCCAGTAGTAATGACTGGTCCGCGAAGACCCAGTACTTC.

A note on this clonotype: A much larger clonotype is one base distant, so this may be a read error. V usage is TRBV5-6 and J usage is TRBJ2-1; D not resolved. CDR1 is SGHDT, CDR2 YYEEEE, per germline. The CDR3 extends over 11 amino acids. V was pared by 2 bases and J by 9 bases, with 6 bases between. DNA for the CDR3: TGTGCCAGCAGCTTAGCGTTTGAGCAGTTCTTC. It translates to CASSLAFEQFF.

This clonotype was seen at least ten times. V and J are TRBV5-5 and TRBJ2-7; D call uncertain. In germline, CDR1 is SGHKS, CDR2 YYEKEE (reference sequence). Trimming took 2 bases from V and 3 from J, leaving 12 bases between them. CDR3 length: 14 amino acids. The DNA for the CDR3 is TGTGCCAGCAGCTTACACATAGTAAGCTACGAGCAGTACTTC. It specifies CASSLHIVSYEQYF.

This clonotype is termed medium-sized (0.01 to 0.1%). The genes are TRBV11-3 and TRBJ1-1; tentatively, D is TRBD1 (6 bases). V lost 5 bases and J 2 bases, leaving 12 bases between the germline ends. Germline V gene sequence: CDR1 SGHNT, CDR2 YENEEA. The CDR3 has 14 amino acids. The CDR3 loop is CASSQGQPNTEAFF. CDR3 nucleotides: TGTGCCAGCAGCCAGGGACAACCAAACACTGAAGCTTTCTTT.

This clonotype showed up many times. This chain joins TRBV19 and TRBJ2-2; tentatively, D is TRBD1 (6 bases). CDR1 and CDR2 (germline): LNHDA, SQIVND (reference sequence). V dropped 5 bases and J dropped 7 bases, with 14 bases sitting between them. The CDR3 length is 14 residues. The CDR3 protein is CASSPAQGSGELFF. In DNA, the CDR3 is TGTGCCAGTAGTCCCGCACAGGGAAGCGGGGAGCTGTTTTTT.

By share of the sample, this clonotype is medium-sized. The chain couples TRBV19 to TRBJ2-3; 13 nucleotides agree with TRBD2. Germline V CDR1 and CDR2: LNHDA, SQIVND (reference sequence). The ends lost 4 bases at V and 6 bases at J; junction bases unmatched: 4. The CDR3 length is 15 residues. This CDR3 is CASSTTSGGMDTQYF. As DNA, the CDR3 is TGTGCCAGTAGTACGACTAGCGGGGGGATGGATACGCAGTATTTT.

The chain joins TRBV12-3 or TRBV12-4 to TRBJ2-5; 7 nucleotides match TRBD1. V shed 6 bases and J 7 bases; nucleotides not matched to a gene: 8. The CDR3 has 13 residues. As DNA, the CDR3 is TGTGCCAGCAGACCCACAGGGGTGGGGACCCAGTACTTC. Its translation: CASRPTGVGTQYF.

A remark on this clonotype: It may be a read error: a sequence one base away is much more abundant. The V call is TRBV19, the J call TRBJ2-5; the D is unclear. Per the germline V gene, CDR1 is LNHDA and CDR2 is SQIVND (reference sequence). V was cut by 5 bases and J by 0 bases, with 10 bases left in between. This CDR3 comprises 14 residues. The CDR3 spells CASSPIGYQETQYF. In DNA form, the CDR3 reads TGTGCCAGTAGTCCCATAGGGTACCAAGAGACCCAGTACTTC.

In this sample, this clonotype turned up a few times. The CDR3 spells CASSIGTYNEQFF. Here the CDR3 DNA reads TGCGCCAGCAGCATCGGAACCTACAATGAGCAGTTCTTC. This chain links TRBV5-1 with TRBJ2-1; D is unresolved. The CDR3 has 13 amino acids. The V end lost 4 bases, the J end lost 2 bases, and 7 bases lay between the germline ends. Looked up from germline, CDR1 is SGHRS and CDR2 is YFSETQ. The entire variable domain, with the rest obtained from reference TRBV5-1 and TRBJ2-1, is as follows: KAGVTQTPRYLIKTRGQQVTLSCSPISGHRSVSWYQQTPGQGLQFLFEYFSETQRNKGNFPGRFSGRQFSNSRSEMNVSTLELGDSALYLCASSIGTYNEQFFGPGTRLTVL.

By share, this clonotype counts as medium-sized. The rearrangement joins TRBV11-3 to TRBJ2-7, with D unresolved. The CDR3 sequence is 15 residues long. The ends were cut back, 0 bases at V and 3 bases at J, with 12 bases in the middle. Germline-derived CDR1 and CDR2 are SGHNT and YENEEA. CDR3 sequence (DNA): TGTGCCAGCAGCTTAGATCAGGCAGTGCGCTACGAGCAGTACTTC. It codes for CASSLDQAVRYEQYF.

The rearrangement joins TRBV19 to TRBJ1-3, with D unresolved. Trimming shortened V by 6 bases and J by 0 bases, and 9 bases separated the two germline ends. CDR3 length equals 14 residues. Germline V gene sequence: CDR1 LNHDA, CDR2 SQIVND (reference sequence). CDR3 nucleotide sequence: TGTGCCAGTAGCCGTCGGAGCTCTGGAAACACCATATATTTT. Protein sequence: CASSRRSSGNTIYF.

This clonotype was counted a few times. Here the CDR3 reads CASRPPGTSSGNTIYF. CDR3 in DNA: TGTGCCAGCAGGCCTCCTGGGACGAGCTCTGGAAACACCATATATTTT. The chain couples TRBV6-5 to TRBJ1-3; weak D call: TRBD1 (5 bases). Germline CDR1 is MNHEY and CDR2 is SVGAGI. Trimming left V 6 bases short and J 0 bases short, with 15 bases between. The CDR3 is 16 amino acids.

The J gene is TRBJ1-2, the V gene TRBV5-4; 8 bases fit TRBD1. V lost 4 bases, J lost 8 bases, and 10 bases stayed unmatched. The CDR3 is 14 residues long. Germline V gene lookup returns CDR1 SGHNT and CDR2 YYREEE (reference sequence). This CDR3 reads CASSADLRGRGYTF. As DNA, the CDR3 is TGTGCCAGCAGCGCGGACCTCAGGGGGCGCGGCTACACCTTC.

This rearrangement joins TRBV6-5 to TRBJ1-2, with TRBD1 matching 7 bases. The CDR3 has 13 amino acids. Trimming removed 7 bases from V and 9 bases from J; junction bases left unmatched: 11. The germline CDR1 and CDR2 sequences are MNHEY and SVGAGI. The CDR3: CASTFRGALSYTF. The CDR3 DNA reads TGTGCCAGCACCTTCAGGGGGGCGCTGAGCTACACCTTC.

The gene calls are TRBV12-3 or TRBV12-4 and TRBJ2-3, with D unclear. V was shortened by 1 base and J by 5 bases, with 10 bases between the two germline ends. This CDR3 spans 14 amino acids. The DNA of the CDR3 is TGTGCCAGCAGTTTAGGGGGTTGGGGAGATACGCAGTATTTT. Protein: CASSLGGWGDTQYF.

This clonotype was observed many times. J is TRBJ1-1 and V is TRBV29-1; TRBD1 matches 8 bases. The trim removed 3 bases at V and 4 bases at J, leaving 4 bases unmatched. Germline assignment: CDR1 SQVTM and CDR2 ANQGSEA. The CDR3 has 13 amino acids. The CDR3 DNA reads TGCAGCGTTGACCGGACAGGGATCACTGAAGCTTTCTTT. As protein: CSVDRTGITEAFF.

The CDR3: CASSLGSGINTGELFF. The CDR3 nucleotides are TGCGCCAGCAGCTTGGGGTCGGGGATTAACACCGGGGAGCTGTTTTTT. This chain uses TRBV5-1 with TRBJ2-2; TRBD2 might be the D (5 bases). From germline, CDR1 is SGHRS and CDR2 YFSETQ. The V and J ends lost 0 bases and 2 bases respectively, with 11 bases between them. CDR3 length: 16 residues.

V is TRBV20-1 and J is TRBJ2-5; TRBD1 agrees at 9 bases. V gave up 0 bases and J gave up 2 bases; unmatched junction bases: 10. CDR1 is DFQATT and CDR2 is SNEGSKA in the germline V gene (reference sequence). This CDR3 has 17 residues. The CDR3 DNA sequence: TGCAGTGCTAGAGACCGCGAGGGCGGGACAGGGCAAGAGACCCAGTACTTC. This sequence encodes CSARDREGGTGQETQYF.

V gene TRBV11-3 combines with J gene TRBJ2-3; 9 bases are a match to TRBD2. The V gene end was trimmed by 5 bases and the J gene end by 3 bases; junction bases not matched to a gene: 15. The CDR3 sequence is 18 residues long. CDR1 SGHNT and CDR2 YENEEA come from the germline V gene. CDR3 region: CASSNFTLLAGGTDTQYF. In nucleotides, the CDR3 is TGTGCCAGCAGCAACTTCACCCTCCTGGCGGGGGGGACAGATACGCAGTATTTT. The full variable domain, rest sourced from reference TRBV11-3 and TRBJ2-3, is EAGVVQSPRYKIIEKKQPVAFWCNPISGHNTLYWYLQNLGQGPELLIRYENEEAVDDSQLPKDRFSAERLKGVDSTLKIQPAELGDSAVYLCASSNFTLLAGGTDTQYFGPGTRLTVL.

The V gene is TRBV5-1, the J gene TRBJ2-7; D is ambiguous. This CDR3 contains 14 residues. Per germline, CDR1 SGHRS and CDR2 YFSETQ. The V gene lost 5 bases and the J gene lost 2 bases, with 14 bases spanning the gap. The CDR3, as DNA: TGCGCCAGCAGATACTCAGACGGTCCCTACGAGCAGTACTTC. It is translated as CASRYSDGPYEQYF.

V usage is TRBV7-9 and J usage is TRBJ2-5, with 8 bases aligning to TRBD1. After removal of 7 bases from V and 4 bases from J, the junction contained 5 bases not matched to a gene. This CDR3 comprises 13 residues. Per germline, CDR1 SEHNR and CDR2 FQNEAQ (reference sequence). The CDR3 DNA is TGTGCCAGCAACCGGCAGGGGGCAGAGACCCAGTACTTC. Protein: CASNRQGAETQYF.

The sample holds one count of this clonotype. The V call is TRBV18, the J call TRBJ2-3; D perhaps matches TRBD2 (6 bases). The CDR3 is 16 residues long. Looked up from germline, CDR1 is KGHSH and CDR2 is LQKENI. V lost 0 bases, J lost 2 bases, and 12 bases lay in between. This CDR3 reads CASSPPGTGDTDTQYF. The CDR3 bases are TGTGCCAGCTCACCACCGGGGACGGGAGACACAGATACGCAGTATTTT.

CDR3 sequence reads: CASISSGYSYNEQFF. The CDR3 DNA sequence: TGTGCCAGCATCAGTAGCGGATACTCCTACAATGAGCAGTTCTTC. The chain joins TRBV6-2 or TRBV6-3 to TRBJ2-1; possible D gene TRBD2, 6 bases. Germline lookup yields CDR1 MNHEY and CDR2 SVGEGT. Deletions cut 7 bases from V and 0 bases from J, with 13 bases between. The CDR3 runs 15 residues.

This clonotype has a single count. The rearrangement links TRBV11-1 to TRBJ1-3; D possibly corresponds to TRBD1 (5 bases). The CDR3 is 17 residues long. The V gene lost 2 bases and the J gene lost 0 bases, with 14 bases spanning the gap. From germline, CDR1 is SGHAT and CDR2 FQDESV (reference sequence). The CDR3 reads CASSLLLWGDSGNTIYF. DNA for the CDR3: TGTGCCAGCAGCTTATTGCTGTGGGGGGACTCTGGAAACACCATATATTTT. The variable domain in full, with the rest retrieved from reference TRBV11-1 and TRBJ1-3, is EAEVAQSPRYKITEKSQAVAFWCDPISGHATLYWYRQILGQGPELLVQFQDESVVDDSQLPKDRFSAERLKGVDSTLKIQPAELGDSAMYLCASSLLLWGDSGNTIYFGEGSWLTVV.

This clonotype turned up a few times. CDR3 nucleotide sequence: TGCGCCAGCAGCGAGGGACTAGCGGGGGAACAGTTCTTC. Translation: CASSEGLAGEQFF. This rearrangement joins TRBV5-1 to TRBJ2-1, with TRBD2 identical over 14 bases. With 4 bases clipped from V and 13 bases from J, the junction kept 4 bases outside the gene matches. Germline CDR1 and CDR2: SGHRS and YFSETQ. The CDR3 sequence is 13 residues long.

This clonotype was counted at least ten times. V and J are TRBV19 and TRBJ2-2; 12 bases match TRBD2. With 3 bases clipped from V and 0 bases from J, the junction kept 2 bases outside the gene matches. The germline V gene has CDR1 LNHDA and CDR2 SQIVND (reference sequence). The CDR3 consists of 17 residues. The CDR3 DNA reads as TGTGCCAGTAGTATGCTAGCGGGGGGGTCGAACACCGGGGAGCTGTTTTTT. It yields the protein CASSMLAGGSNTGELFF.